A selection of T cell receptor beta chains follows, all from one sample in a study of T cells in Graves' hyperthyroidism and ophthalmopathy. TCRdb recomputed calls from the multiplex PCR reads with MiXCR, one row per CDR3 protein. The table lists around 690,000 distinct CDR3 sequences, less than 25% of them singletons, with around a third in the top ten. The material sequenced was blood. These receptors originate from a man between 25 and 39 years old with Graves' ophthalmopathy. The CDR3 runs from the conserved cysteine through the conserved F or W.

j_call v_call cdr3_aa
TRBJ2-5 TRBV4-1 CASSRGQLQETQYF
TRBJ2-1 TRBV2 CASRWEYNEQFF
TRBJ2-3 TRBV7-6 CASSLAVQDTQYF
TRBJ2-1 TRBV7-6 CASSLGGATRADEQFF
TRBJ1-2 TRBV30 CAWSDTGPRPYGYTF
TRBJ2-1 TRBV6-2/TRBV6-3 CASSYSRQASTYNEQFF
TRBJ2-1 TRBV20-1 CSANPLLAASYNEQFF
TRBJ2-7 TRBV11-3 CASSRDRGSHEQYF
TRBJ1-3 TRBV19 CASSILMSSGNTIYF
TRBJ2-1 TRBV28 CASSLPPTDEQFF
TRBJ1-2 TRBV18 CASSPRGQPGAYGYTF
TRBJ2-5 TRBV15 CATSSDRAETQYF
TRBJ1-1 TRBV9 CASSVAEQGGTEAFF
TRBJ1-6 TRBV7-2 CASSSTAEVSPLHF
TRBJ2-3 TRBV6-2/TRBV6-3 CASSHPGLADTDTQYF
TRBJ2-1 TRBV6-2/TRBV6-3 CASSYPRDSSSYNEQFF
TRBJ2-3 TRBV7-6 CASSFAGVDTQYF
TRBJ2-1 TRBV5-1 CASSLAGNKQFF
TRBJ1-6 TRBV2 CASSEESGAYNSPLHF
TRBJ2-3 TRBV11-2 CASSLVTGDTQYF
TRBJ2-6 TRBV14 CASSQVGPSLPGANVLTF
TRBJ1-1 TRBV20-1 CSGGEAFF